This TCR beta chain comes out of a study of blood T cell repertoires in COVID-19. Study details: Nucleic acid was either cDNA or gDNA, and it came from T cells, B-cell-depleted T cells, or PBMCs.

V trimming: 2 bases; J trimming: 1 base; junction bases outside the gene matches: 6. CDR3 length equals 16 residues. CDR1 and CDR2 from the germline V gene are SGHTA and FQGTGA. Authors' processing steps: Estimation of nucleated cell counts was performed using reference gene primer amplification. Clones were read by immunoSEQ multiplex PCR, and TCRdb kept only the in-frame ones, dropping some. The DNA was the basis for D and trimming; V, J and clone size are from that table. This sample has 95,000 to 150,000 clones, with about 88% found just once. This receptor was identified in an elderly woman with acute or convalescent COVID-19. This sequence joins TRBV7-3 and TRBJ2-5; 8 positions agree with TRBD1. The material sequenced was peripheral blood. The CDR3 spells CASSLAGTGFQETQYF. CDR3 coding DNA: TGTGCCAGCAGCTTAGCCGGGACAGGCTTCCAAGAGACCCAGTACTTC.